This T cell receptor (beta chain) originates from a study of control samples from healthy donors and cancer patients. Sequencing was performed with immunoSEQ multiplex PCR; in TCRdb, only in-frame clones are kept and a portion is missing. The sample carries roughly 120,000 clones, roughly nine tenths recorded once. The receptor was derived from a woman aged 50 to 65 with colorectal cancer. The sample comprised PBMCs.

The chain's CDR3 is CASSLGVYGYTF. CDR3 bases: TGTGCCAGCAGTTTAGGGGTCTATGGCTACACCTTC. The rearrangement joins TRBV28 to TRBJ1-2, with D unresolved. The CDR3 is 12 residues long. The V end lost 2 bases, the J end lost 4 bases, and 5 bases lay between the germline ends. Looked up from germline, CDR1 is MDHEN and CDR2 is SYDVKM.